This T cell receptor (beta chain) is from a study of control samples from healthy donors and cancer patients. Assay: immunoSEQ multiplex PCR; the TCRdb copy retains only in-frame clones and omits some. The sample includes about 150,000 clones, around 90% of them seen just once. Germline V gene data show CDR1 as KGHSH and CDR2 as LQKENI. The CDR3 is 17 amino acids. V trimming: 4 bases; J trimming: 0 bases; junction bases outside the gene matches: 9. The chain carries TRBV18 and TRBJ1-3; TRBD1 aligns across 7 bases. The origin of this receptor is a man aged 25-45 years in good health. The sample comprised blood. CDR3 nucleotides: TGTGCCAGCTCACGCCTGGGACAGCCGAGCTCTGGAAACACCATATATTTT. Translating gives CASSRLGQPSSGNTIYF. Full variable domain (rest looked up from reference TRBV18 and TRBJ1-3): NAGVMQNPRHLVRRRGQEARLRCSPMKGHSHVYWYRQLPEEGLKFMVYLQKENIIDESGMPKERFSAEFPKEGPSILRIQQVVRGDSAAYFCASSRLGQPSSGNTIYFGEGSWLTVV.